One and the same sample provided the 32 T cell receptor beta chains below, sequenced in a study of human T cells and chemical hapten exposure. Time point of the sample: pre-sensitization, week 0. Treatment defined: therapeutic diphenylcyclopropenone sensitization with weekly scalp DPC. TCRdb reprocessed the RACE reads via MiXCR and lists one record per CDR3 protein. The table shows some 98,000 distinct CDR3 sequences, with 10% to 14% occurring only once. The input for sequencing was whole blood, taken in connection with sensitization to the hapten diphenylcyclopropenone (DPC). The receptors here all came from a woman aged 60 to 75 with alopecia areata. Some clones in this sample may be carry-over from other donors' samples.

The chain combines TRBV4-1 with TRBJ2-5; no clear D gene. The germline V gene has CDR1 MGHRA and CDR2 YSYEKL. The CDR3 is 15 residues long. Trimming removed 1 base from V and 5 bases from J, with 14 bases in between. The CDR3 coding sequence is TGCGCCAGCAGCCAAGCAACCTCAATGAGGGAGACCCAGTACTTC. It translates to CASSQATSMRETQYF.

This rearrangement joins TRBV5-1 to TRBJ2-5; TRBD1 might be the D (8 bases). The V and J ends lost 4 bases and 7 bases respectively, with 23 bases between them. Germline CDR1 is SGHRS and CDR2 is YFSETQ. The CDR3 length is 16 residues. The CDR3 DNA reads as TGCGCCAGCAGCCCGGACAGGGCACTAGCGACGGGGACCCAGTACTTC. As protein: CASSPDRALATGTQYF.

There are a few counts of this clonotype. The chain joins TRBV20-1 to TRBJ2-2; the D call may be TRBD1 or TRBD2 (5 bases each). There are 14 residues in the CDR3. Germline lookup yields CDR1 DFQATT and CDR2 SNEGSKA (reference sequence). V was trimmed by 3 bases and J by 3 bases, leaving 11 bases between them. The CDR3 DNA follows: TGCAGTGCTAGCCGGGACCACTACACCGGGGAGCTGTTTTTT. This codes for CSASRDHYTGELFF.

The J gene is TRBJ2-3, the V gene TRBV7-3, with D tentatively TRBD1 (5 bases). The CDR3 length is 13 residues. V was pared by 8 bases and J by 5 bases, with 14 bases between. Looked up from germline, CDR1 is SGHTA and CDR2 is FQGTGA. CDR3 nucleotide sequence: TGTGCCAGCTCCGTCGCCCAGGGAGATACGCAGTATTTT. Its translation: CASSVAQGDTQYF.

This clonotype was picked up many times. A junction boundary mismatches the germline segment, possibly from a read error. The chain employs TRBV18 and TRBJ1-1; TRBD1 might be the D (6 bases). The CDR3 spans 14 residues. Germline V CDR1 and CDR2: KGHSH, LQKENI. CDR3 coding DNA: TGTGCCAGCTCACCACGACAGGCGAACACTGAAGCTTTTTTT. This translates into CASSPRQANTEAFF.

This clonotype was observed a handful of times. The CDR3 loop is CASSLVRDNEQFF. The CDR3 nucleotides are TGTGCCAGCAGCTTGGTCAGGGACAATGAGCAGTTCTTC. This chain connects TRBV5-4 to TRBJ2-1; D perhaps matches TRBD1 (5 bases). Trimming removed 0 bases from V and 5 bases from J, with 6 bases in between. CDR3 length: 13 amino acids. The germline gives CDR1 SGHNT, CDR2 YYREEE (reference sequence).

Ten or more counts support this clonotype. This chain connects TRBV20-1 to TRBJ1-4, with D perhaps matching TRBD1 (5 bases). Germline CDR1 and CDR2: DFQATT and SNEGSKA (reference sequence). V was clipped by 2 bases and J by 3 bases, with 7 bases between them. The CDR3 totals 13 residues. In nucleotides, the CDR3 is TGCAGTGCTAGATCGGGGCCTAATGAAAAACTGTTTTTT. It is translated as CSARSGPNEKLFF.

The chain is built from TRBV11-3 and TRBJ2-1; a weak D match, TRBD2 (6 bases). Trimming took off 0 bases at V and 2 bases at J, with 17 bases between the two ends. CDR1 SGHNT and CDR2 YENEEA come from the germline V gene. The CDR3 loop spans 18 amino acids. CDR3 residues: CASSLDQGGSATYNEQFF. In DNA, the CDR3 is TGTGCCAGCAGCTTAGATCAAGGAGGGAGTGCCACCTACAATGAGCAGTTCTTC. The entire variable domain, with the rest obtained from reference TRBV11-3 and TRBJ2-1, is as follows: EAGVVQSPRYKIIEKKQPVAFWCNPISGHNTLYWYLQNLGQGPELLIRYENEEAVDDSQLPKDRFSAERLKGVDSTLKIQPAELGDSAVYLCASSLDQGGSATYNEQFFGPGTRLTVL.

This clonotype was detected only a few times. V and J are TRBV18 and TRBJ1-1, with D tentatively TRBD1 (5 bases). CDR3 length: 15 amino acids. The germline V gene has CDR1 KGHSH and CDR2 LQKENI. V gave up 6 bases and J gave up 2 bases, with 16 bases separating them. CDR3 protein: CASSEQEGQNTEAFF. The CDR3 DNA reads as TGTGCCAGCTCCGAACAGGAGGGTCAAAACACTGAAGCTTTCTTT.

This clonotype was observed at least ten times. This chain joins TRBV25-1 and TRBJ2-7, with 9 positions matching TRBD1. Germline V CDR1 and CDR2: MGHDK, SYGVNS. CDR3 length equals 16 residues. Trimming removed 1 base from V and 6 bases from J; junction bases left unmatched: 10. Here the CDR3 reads CASSEFEGTGFVEQYF. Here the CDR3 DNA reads TGTGCCAGCAGTGAATTTGAGGGGACAGGGTTCGTCGAGCAGTACTTC.

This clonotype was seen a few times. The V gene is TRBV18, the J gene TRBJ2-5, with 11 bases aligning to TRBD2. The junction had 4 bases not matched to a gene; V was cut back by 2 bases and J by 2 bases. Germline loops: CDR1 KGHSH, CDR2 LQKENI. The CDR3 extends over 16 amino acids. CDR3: CASSPTGTSGQETQYF. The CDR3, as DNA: TGTGCCAGCTCACCAACAGGGACTAGCGGACAAGAGACCCAGTACTTC.

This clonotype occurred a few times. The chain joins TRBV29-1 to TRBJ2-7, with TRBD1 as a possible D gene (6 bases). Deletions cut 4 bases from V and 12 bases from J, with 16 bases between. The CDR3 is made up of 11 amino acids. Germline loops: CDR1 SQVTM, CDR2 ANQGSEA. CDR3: CSVALQGRGYF. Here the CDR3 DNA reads TGCAGCGTTGCCCTCCAGGGGAGAGGGTACTTC.

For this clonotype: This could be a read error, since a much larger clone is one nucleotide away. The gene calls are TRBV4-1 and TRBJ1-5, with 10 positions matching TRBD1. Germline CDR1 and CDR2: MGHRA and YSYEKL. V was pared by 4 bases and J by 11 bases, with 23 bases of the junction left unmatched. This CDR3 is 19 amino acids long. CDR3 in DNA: TGCGCCAGCAGCCCCTATCAGTCCACCGGGACAGGGGTTTCCACGGCCCAGCATTTT. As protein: CASSPYQSTGTGVSTAQHF.

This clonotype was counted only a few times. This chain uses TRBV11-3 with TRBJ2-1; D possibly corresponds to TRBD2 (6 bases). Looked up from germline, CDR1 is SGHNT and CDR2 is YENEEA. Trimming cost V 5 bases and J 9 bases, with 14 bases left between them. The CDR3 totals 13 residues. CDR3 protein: CASSPPMGGEQFF. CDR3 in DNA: TGTGCCAGCAGCCCCCCTATGGGAGGTGAGCAGTTCTTC.

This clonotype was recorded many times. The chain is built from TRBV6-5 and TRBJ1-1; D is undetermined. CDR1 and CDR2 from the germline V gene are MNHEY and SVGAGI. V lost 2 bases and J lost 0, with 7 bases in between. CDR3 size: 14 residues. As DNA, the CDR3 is TGTGCCAGCAGTTACCTTGGGGTGAACACTGAAGCTTTCTTT. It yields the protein CASSYLGVNTEAFF.

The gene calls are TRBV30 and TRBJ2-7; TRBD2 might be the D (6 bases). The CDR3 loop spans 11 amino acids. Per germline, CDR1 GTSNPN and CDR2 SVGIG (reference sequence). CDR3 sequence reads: CACRGAIEQYF. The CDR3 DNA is TGTGCTTGTCGCGGGGCGATCGAGCAGTACTTC.

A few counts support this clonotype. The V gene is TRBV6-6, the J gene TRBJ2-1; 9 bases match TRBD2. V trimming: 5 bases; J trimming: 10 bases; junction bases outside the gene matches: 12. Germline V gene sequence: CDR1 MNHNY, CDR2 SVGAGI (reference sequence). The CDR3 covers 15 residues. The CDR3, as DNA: TGTGCCAGCAGTCCCTCCGGGACTAGCTCAAGCGAGCAGTTCTTC. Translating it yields CASSPSGTSSSEQFF.

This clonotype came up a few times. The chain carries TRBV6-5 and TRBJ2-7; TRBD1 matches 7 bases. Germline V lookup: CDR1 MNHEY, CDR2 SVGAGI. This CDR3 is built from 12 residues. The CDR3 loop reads CATKDRVGEQYF. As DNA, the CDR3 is TGTGCTACGAAAGACAGGGTGGGGGAGCAGTACTTC.

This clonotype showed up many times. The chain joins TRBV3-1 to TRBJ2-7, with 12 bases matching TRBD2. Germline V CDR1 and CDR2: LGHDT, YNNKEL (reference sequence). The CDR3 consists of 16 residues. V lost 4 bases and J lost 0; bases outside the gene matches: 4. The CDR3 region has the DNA TGTGCCAGCAGCCGTAGACTAGCGGGGGTCTCCTACGAGCAGTACTTC. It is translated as CASSRRLAGVSYEQYF.

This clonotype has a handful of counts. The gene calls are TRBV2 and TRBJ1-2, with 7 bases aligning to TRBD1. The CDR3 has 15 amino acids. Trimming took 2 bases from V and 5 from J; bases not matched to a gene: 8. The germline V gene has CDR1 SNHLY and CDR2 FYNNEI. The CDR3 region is CASSESRGVWYGYTF. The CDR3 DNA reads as TGTGCCAGCAGTGAATCCAGGGGGGTTTGGTATGGCTACACCTTC.

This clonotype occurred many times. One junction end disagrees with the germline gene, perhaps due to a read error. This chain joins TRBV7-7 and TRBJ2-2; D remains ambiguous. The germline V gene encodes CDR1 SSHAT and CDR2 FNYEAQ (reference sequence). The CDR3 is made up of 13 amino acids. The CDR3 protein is CASSPFNTGELFF. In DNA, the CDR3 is TGTGCTAGCAGCCCCTTTAACACCGGGGAGCTGTTTTTT. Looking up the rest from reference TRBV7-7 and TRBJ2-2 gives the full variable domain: GAGVSQSPRYKVTKRGQDVTLRCDPISSHATLYWYQQALGQGPEFLTYFNYEAQPDKSGLPSDRFSAERPEGSISTLTIQRTEQRDSAMYRCASSPFNTGELFFGEGSRLTVL.

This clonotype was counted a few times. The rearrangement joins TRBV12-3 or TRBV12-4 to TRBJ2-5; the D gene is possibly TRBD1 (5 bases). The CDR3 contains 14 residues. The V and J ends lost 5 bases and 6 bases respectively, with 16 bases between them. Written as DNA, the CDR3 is TGTGCCAGCAGTGAAGCCGCAGGGCTTAAGACCCAGTACTTC. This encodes CASSEAAGLKTQYF.

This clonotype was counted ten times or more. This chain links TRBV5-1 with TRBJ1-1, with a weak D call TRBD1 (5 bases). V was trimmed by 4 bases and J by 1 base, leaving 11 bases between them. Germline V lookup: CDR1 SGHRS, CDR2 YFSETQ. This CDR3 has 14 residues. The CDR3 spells CASSRGTPNTEAFF. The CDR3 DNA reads TGCGCCAGCAGCCGAGGGACTCCGAACACTGAAGCTTTCTTT.

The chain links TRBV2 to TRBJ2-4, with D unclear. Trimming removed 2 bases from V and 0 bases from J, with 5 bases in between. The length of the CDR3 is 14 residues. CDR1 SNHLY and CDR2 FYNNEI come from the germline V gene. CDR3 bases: TGTGCCAGCAGTGAAACCTTAGCCAAAAACATTCAGTACTTC. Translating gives CASSETLAKNIQYF.

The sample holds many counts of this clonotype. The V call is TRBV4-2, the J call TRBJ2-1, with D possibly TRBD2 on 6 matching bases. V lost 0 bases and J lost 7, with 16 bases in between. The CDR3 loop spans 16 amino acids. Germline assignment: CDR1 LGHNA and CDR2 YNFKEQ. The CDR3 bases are TGTGCCAGCAGCCAAGATCTCGCGGGATACGGGAATGAGCAGTTCTTC. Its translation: CASSQDLAGYGNEQFF.

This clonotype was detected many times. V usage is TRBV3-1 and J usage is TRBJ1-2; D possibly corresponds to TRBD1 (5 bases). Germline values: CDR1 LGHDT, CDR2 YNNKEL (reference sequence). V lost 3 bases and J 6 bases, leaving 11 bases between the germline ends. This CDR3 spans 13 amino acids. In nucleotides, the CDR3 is TGTGCCAGCAGCCACGGCCGGGGCCATGGCTACACCTTC. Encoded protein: CASSHGRGHGYTF.

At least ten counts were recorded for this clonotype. DNA of the CDR3: TGCGCCAGCAGGGGCCTCAGAGGCTCCTACGAGCAGTACTTC. Protein: CASRGLRGSYEQYF. V usage is TRBV5-1 and J usage is TRBJ2-7; D gene ambiguous. This CDR3 spans 14 amino acids. V was cut by 5 bases and J by 0 bases, with 12 bases left in between. CDR1 and CDR2 from the germline V gene are SGHRS and YFSETQ.

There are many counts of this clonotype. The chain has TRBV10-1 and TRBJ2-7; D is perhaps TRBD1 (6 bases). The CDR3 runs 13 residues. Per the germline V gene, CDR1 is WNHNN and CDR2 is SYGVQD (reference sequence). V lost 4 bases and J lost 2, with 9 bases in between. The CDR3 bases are TGCGCCAGCAGTGGGACAGACACCTACGAGCAGTACTTC. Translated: CASSGTDTYEQYF.

CDR3 residues: CASSVAGASTDTQYF. In nucleotides, the CDR3 is TGTGCCAGCAGCGTAGCAGGGGCTAGCACAGATACGCAGTATTTT. This chain joins TRBV9 and TRBJ2-3; possible D gene TRBD1, 6 bases. Trimming cost V 0 bases and J 0 bases, with 8 bases left between them. The CDR3 extends over 15 amino acids. Germline CDR1 reads SGDLS; CDR2 reads YYNGEE. Using reference TRBV9 and TRBJ2-3 for the parts outside the CDR3, the full variable domain is DSGVTQTPKHLITATGQRVTLRCSPRSGDLSVYWYQQSLDQGLQFLIQYYNGEERAKGNILERFSAQQFPDLHSELNLSSLELGDSALYFCASSVAGASTDTQYFGPGTRLTVL.

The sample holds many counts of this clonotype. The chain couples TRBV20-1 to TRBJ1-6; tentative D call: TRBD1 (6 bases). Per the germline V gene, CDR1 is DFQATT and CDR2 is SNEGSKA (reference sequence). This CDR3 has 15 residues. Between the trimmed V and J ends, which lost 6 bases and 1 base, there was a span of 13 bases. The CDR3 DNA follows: TGCAGTGCGAAGGGGGGACGGTCCTATAATTCACCCCTCCACTTT. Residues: CSAKGGRSYNSPLHF.

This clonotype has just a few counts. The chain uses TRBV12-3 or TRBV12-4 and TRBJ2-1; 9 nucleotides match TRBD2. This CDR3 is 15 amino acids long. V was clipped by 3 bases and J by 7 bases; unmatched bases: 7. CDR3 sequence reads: CASSLVSGGRNEQFF. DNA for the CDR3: TGTGCCAGCAGTTTGGTTAGCGGGGGCCGTAATGAGCAGTTCTTC.

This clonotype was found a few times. CDR3 sequence (DNA): TGTGCCAGCAGTTTGGCTAGCGGAAACAATGAGCAGTTCTTC. It translates to CASSLASGNNEQFF. This chain uses TRBV12-3 or TRBV12-4 with TRBJ2-1; 7 positions match TRBD2. The CDR3 extends over 14 amino acids. V trimming: 3 bases; J trimming: 5 bases; junction bases outside the gene matches: 4.